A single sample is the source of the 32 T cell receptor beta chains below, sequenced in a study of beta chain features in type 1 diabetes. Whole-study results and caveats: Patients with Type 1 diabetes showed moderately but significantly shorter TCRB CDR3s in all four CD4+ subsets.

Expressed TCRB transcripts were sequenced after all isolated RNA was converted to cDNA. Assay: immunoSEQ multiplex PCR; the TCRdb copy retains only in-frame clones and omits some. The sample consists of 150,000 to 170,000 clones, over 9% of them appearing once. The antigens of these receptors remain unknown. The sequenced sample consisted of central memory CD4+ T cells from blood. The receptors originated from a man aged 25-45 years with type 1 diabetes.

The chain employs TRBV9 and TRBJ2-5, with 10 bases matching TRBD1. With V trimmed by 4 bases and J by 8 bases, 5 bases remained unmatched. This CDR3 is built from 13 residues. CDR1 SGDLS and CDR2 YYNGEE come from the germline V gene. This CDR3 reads CASSLGTGDTQYF. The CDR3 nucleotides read TGTGCCAGCAGCCTTGGGACAGGGGACACCCAGTACTTC.

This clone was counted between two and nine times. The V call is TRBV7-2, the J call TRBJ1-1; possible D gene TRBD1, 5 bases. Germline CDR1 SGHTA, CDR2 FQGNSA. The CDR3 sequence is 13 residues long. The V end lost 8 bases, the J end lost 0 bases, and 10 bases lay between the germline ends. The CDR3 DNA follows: TGTGCCAGCGCCGCAGGGTTGAACACTGAAGCTTTCTTT. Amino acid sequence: CASAAGLNTEAFF.

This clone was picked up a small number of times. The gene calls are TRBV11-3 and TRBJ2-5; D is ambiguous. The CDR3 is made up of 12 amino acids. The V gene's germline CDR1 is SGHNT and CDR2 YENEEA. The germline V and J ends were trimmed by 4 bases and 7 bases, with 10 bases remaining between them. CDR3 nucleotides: TGTGCCAGCAGCTCCTTCTATGGGACCCAGTACTTC. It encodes CASSSFYGTQYF.

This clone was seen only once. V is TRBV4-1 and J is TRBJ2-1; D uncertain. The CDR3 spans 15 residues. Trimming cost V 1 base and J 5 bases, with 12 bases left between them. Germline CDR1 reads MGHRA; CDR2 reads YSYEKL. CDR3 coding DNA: TGCGCCAGCAGCCAAGGGCTAGGCGGCAACAATGAGCAGTTCTTC. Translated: CASSQGLGGNNEQFF.

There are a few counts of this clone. The CDR3, as DNA: TGTGCCAGCAGCTTCGACAGGGTTGGCAATGAGCAGTTCTTC. Its protein is CASSFDRVGNEQFF. The chain links TRBV11-2 to TRBJ2-1; 7 bases fit TRBD1. The CDR3 covers 14 residues. Germline CDR1 and CDR2: SGHAT and FQNNGV. Unmatched junction bases numbered 5, after V lost 3 bases and J lost 6 bases.

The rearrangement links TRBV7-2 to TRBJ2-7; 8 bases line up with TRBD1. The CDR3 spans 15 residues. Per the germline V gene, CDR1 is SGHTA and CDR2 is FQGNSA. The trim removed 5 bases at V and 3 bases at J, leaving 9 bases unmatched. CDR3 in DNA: TGTGCCAGCAGCGCACAGACAGGGGCAGGCTACGAGCAGTACTTC. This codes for CASSAQTGAGYEQYF.

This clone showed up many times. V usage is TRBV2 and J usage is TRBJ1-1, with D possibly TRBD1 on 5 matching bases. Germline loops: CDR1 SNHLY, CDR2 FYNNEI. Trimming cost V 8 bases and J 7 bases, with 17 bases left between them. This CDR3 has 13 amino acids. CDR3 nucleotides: TGTGCCAGCGGGGCGGGAGGATCTAATGAAGCTTTCTTT. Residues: CASGAGGSNEAFF.

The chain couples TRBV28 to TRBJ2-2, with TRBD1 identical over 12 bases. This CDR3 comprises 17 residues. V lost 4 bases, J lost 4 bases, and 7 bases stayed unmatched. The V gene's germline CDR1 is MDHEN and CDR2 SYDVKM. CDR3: CASSWGDRGLRTGELFF. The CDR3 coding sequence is TGTGCCAGCAGTTGGGGGGACAGGGGGCTGCGCACCGGGGAGCTGTTTTTT.

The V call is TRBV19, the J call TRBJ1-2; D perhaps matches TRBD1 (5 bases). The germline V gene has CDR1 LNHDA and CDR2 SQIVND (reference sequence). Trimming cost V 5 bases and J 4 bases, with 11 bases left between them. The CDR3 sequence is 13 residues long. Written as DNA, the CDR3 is TGTGCCAGTAGTGGTGACAGTTCCTATGGCTACACCTTC. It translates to CASSGDSSYGYTF.

In DNA form, the CDR3 reads TGTGCCAGCTCACCATCCAGCGGGAACACTGAAGCTTTCTTT. Translation: CASSPSSGNTEAFF. The chain has TRBV18 and TRBJ1-1; D not certain. The germline CDR1 and CDR2 sequences are KGHSH and LQKENI. The V gene lost 2 bases and the J gene lost 1 base, with 8 bases spanning the gap. The CDR3 has 14 residues.

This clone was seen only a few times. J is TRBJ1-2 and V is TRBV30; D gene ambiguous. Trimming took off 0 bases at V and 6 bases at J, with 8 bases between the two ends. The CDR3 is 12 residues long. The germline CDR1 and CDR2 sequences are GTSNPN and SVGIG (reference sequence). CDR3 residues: CAWSVLFNGYTF. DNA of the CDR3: TGTGCCTGGAGTGTACTATTCAATGGCTACACCTTC.

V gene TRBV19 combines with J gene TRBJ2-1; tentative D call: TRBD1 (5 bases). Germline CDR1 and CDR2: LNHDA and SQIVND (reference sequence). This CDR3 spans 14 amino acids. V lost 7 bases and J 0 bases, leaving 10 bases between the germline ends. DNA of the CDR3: TGTGCCAGTAACCAGGGCGCCTCCTACAATGAGCAGTTCTTC. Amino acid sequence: CASNQGASYNEQFF.

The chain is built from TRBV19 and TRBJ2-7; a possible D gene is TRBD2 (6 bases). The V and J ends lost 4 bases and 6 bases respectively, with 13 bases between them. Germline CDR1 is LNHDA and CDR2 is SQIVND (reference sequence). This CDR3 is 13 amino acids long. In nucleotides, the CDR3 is TGTGCCAGTAGTAACCCCCGCGGGATCGAGCAGTACTTC. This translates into CASSNPRGIEQYF.

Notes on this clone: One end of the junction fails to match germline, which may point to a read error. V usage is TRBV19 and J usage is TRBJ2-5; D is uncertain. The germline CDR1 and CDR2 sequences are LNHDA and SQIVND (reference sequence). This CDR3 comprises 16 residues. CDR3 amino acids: CASSGRLGLIQESQYF. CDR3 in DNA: TGTGCCAGTAGTGGCAGGCTTGGCCTTATCCAAGAGTCCCAGTACTTC.

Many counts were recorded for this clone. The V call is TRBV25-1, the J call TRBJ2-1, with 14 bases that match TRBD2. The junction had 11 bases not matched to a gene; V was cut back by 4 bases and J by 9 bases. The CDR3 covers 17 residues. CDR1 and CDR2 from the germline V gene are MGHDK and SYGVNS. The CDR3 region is CASSGRLTSGRAGEQFF. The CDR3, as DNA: TGTGCCAGCAGTGGTAGACTGACTAGCGGGAGGGCCGGTGAGCAGTTCTTC.

The CDR3: CASSFPGTGLREQYF. In DNA form, the CDR3 reads TGTGCCAGCAGTTTCCCTGGGACAGGACTGCGTGAGCAGTACTTC. This rearrangement joins TRBV27 to TRBJ2-7; 8 nucleotides align to TRBD1. From germline, CDR1 is MNHEY and CDR2 SMNVEV (reference sequence). V dropped 3 bases and J dropped 7; count of bases not matched to a gene: 11. CDR3 length equals 15 residues.

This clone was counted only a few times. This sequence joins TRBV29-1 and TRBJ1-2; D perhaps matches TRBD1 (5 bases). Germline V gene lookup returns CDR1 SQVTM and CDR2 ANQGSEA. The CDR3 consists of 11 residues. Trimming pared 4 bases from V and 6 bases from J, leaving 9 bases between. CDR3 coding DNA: TGCAGCGTTGTGGGGGAGGATGGCTACACCTTC. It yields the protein CSVVGEDGYTF.

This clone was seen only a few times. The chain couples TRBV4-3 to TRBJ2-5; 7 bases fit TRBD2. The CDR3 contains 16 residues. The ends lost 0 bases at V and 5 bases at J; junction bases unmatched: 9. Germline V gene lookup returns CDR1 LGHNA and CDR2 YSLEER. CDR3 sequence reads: CASSQDGTGGEETQYF. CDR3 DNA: TGCGCCAGCAGCCAAGATGGAACGGGAGGAGAGGAGACCCAGTACTTC.

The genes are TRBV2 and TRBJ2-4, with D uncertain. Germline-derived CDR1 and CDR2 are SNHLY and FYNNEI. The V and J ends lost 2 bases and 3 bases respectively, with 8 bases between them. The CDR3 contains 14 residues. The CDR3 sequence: CASSERSLKNIQYF. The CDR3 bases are TGTGCCAGCAGTGAACGGAGTCTCAAAAACATTCAGTACTTC.

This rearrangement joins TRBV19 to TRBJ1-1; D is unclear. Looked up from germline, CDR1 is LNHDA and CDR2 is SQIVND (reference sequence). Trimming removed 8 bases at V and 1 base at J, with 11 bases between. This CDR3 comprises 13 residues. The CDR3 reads CASSDTSNTEAFF. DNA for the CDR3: TGTGCCAGTTCCGACACTTCGAACACTGAAGCTTTCTTT.

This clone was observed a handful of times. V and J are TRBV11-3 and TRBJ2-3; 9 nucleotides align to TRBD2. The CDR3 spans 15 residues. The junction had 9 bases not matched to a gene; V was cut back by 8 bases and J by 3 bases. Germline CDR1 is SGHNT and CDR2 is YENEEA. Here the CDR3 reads CASSPWTSATDTQYF. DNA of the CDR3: TGTGCCAGCTCCCCGTGGACTAGCGCGACAGATACGCAGTATTTT.

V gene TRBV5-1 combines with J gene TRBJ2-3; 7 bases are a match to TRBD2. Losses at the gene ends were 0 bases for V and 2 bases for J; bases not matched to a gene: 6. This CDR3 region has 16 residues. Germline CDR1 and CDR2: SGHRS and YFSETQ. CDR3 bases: TGCGCCAGCAGCTTGGCATCGGGAGGCCACACAGATACGCAGTATTTT. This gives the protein CASSLASGGHTDTQYF.

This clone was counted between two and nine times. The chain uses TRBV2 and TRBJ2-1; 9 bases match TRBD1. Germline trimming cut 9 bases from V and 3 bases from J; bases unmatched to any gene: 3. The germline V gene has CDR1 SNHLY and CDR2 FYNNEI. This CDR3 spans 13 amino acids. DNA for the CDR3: TGTGCCAGAGGGACAGGGAACTACAATGAGCAGTTCTTC. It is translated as CARGTGNYNEQFF.

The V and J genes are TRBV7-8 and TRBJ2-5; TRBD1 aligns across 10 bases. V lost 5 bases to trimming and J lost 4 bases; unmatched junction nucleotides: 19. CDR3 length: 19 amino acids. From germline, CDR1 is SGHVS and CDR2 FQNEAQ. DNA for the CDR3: TGTGCCAGCAGCAGATCCGGGACAGGGGTGGATGGCAAGTTAGAGACCCAGTACTTC. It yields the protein CASSRSGTGVDGKLETQYF.

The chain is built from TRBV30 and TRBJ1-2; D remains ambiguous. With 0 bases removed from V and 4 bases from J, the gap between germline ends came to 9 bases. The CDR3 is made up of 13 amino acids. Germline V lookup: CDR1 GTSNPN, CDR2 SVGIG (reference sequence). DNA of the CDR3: TGTGCCTGGAGTGTACAAGGCGGCTATGGCTACACCTTC. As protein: CAWSVQGGYGYTF.

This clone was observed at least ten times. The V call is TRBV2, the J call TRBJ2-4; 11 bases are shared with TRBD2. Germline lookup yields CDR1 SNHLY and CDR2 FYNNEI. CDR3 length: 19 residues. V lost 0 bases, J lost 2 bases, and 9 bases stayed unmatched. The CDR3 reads CASSEALRLAGGSKNIQYF. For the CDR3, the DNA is TGTGCCAGCAGTGAAGCGCTTCGTCTAGCGGGAGGTTCCAAAAACATTCAGTACTTC.

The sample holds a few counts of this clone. CDR3 in amino acids: CAISGRTSGSYSSTDTQYF. In DNA form, the CDR3 reads TGTGCCATCAGTGGCCGGACTAGCGGCTCCTATTCTAGCACAGATACGCAGTATTTT. The rearrangement links TRBV10-3 to TRBJ2-3, with TRBD2 identical over 10 bases. Germline V CDR1 and CDR2: ENHRY, SYGVKD. The CDR3 has 19 residues. The V gene end was trimmed by 4 bases and the J gene end by 0 bases; junction bases not matched to a gene: 13.

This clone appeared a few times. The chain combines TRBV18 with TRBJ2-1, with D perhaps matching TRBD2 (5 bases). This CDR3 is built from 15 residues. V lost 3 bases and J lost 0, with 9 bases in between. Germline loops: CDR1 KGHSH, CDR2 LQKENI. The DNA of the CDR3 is TGTGCCAGCTCACCCGGACTGTACTCCTACAATGAGCAGTTCTTC. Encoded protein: CASSPGLYSYNEQFF. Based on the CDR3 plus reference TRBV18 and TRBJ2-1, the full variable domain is NAGVMQNPRHLVRRRGQEARLRCSPMKGHSHVYWYRQLPEEGLKFMVYLQKENIIDESGMPKERFSAEFPKEGPSILRIQQVVRGDSAAYFCASSPGLYSYNEQFFGPGTRLTVL.

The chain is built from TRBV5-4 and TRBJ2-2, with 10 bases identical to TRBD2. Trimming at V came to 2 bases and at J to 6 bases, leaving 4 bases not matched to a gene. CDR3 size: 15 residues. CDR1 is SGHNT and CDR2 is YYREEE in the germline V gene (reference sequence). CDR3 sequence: CASSFGLAVPGELFF. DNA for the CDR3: TGTGCCAGCAGCTTCGGACTAGCGGTCCCCGGGGAGCTGTTTTTT.

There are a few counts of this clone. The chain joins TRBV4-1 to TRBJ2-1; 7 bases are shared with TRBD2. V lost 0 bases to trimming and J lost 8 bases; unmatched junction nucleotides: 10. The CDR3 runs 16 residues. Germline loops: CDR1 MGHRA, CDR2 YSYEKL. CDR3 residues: CASSQDRAGVFDEQFF. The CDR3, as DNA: TGCGCCAGCAGCCAAGATCGCGCGGGAGTATTTGATGAGCAGTTCTTC.

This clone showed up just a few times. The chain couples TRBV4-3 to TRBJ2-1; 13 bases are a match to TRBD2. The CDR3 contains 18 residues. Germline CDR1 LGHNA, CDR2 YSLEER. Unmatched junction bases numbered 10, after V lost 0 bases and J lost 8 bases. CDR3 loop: CASSQEGEGTSGNYEQFF. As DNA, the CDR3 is TGCGCCAGCAGCCAAGAGGGCGAAGGGACTAGCGGGAACTATGAGCAGTTCTTC.

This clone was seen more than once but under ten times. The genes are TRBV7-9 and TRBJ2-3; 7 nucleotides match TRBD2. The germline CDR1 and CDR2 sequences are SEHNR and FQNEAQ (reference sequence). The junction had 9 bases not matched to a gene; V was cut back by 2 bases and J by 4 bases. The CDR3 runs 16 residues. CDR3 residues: CASSLLFGGSSDTQYF. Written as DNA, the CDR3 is TGTGCCAGCAGCTTATTATTTGGCGGGAGCTCAGATACGCAGTATTTT.